This T cell receptor (beta chain) was recorded in a study of blood T cell repertoires in COVID-19. The CDR3 runs to 14 residues. Germline CDR1 SGHNT, CDR2 YYREEE (reference sequence). Deletions cut 7 bases from V and 8 bases from J, with 21 bases between. Here immunoSEQ multiplex PCR was the method, and the copy in TCRdb shows in-frame clones only, minus some. The sample lists 200,000 to 300,000 clones, approximately 88% occurring once. The receptor was isolated from a woman between 40 and 50 years old with acute COVID-19. The sequencing input was PBMCs or T cells enriched from blood (not recorded which). The V gene is TRBV5-4, the J gene TRBJ1-1; D is possibly TRBD1 (6 bases). CDR3 in amino acids: CASSPGGRRGEAFF. CDR3 nucleotides: TGTGCCAGCTCCCCCGGGGGGCGCAGAGGAGAAGCTTTCTTT.